The 9 T cell receptor beta chains given below trace back to one sample, sequenced in a study of T-cell reconstitution after alpha-beta-depleted transplantation in children. A library of TCRbeta sequences, prepared with unique molecular identifiers, was generated. TCRdb reanalysed the PCR reads using MiXCR and keeps one entry per CDR3 protein. The sample carries 600,000 to 800,000 distinct CDR3 sequences, less than 15% recorded once. The input for sequencing was PBMCs, taken before TCRalphabeta/CD19-depleted stem cell transplant. These receptors originate from a girl aged 2-10 years with congenital amegakaryocytic thrombocytopenia, due to receive a stem cell transplant.

There are a few counts of this clonotype. V gene TRBV5-1 combines with J gene TRBJ2-2, with 10 bases aligning to TRBD2. V was clipped by 4 bases and J by 3 bases; unmatched bases: 6. The germline CDR1 and CDR2 sequences are SGHRS and YFSETQ. The CDR3 consists of 16 residues. CDR3 sequence reads: CASSDSGRPDTGELFF. DNA for the CDR3: TGCGCCAGCAGCGATAGCGGGAGGCCCGACACCGGGGAGCTGTTTTTT.

This clonotype was seen more than once but under ten times. The rearrangement uses TRBV12-3 or TRBV12-4 and TRBJ1-5; 9 positions agree with TRBD1. V shed 8 bases, J shed 5 bases, and the junction held 10 bases outside the gene matches. The CDR3 spans 15 residues. The CDR3 here is CASGPGTGTHQPQHF. DNA of the CDR3: TGTGCCAGCGGTCCCGGGACAGGGACCCATCAGCCCCAGCATTTT.

Ten or more counts support this clonotype. The chain couples TRBV10-3 to TRBJ1-5; D call uncertain. This CDR3 is 15 amino acids long. Looked up from germline, CDR1 is ENHRY and CDR2 is SYGVKD. Trimming removed 3 bases at V and 0 bases at J, with 9 bases between. This CDR3 is CAISDVGNSNQPQHF. The CDR3 DNA reads as TGTGCCATCAGTGATGTGGGGAATAGCAATCAGCCCCAGCATTTT.

The chain has TRBV6-5 and TRBJ2-7; TRBD2 matches at 9 bases. Germline V gene lookup returns CDR1 MNHEY and CDR2 SVGAGI. This CDR3 comprises 15 residues. V trimming: 2 bases; J trimming: 5 bases; junction bases outside the gene matches: 7. CDR3 loop: CASSYPGTSINEQYF. CDR3 coding DNA: TGTGCCAGCAGTTACCCCGGGACTAGCATCAACGAGCAGTACTTC.

This clonotype showed up just a few times. The chain recombines TRBV12-3 or TRBV12-4 with TRBJ2-2; the D is unclear. Trimming stripped 6 bases from V and 4 bases from J, with 9 bases between. This CDR3 contains 13 residues. CDR3 DNA: TGTGCCAGCAGGCGTAGTATCACCGGGGAGCTGTTTTTT. Translating it yields CASRRSITGELFF.

The gene calls are TRBV20-1 and TRBJ2-1; 9 positions match TRBD1. V was pared by 3 bases and J by 5 bases, with 11 bases of the junction left unmatched. The CDR3 has 16 amino acids. Per germline, CDR1 DFQATT and CDR2 SNEGSKA (reference sequence). The CDR3: CSASDFTGGVHNEQFF. The CDR3 DNA is TGCAGTGCTAGCGACTTTACAGGGGGCGTACACAATGAGCAGTTCTTC.

This clonotype has a count of ten or more. The chain combines TRBV9 with TRBJ2-3; possible D gene TRBD1, 5 bases. CDR3 length equals 16 residues. Germline CDR1 and CDR2: SGDLS and YYNGEE. Between the trimmed V and J ends, which lost 4 bases and 6 bases, there was a span of 21 bases. CDR3 loop: CASSLRGQGAADTQYF. CDR3 nucleotides: TGTGCCAGCAGCCTTAGGGGTCAAGGAGCAGCCGATACGCAGTATTTT.

This clonotype was detected only once. The V gene is TRBV20-1, the J gene TRBJ2-6; 13 bases align to TRBD2. Germline CDR1 is DFQATT and CDR2 is SNEGSKA (reference sequence). The CDR3 covers 20 residues. V was pared by 0 bases and J by 0 bases, with 8 bases of the junction left unmatched. CDR3 protein: CSARDFGLAGAVSGANVLTF. Written as DNA, the CDR3 is TGCAGTGCTAGAGATTTTGGACTAGCGGGGGCGGTCTCTGGGGCCAACGTCCTGACTTTC.

The chain joins TRBV5-1 to TRBJ2-2, with 8 bases identical to TRBD1. The V and J ends lost 3 bases and 4 bases, in that order; junction bases with no gene match: 5. The CDR3 runs to 15 residues. CDR1 SGHRS and CDR2 YFSETQ come from the germline V gene. The CDR3 nucleotides read TGCGCCAGCAGCTACCGGGACAGGATCACCGGGGAGCTGTTTTTT. Protein product: CASSYRDRITGELFF.